The source of this T cell receptor beta chain is a study of shared clonotypes between healthy human individuals. At the level of the study: Plates per donor: three CD4 naive, three CD4 memory, two CD8 naive, one CD8 memory.

To note about this clone: The antigen is undetermined.

All participating donors were Caucasian adults from Nashville, Tennessee. The study, taken as a whole, reports: Richness estimates generally favored naive over memory subsets.

Genomic DNA of every subset was divided equally among multiple immunoSEQ plates. Assay used: immunoSEQ multiplex PCR; TCRdb lists only in-frame clones, some missing. Of about 2,500,000 clones listed, 90% to 95% are singletons. From germline, CDR1 is MNHEY and CDR2 SMNVEV (reference sequence). The CDR3 sequence is 14 residues long. The ends were cut back, 2 bases at V and 3 bases at J, with 9 bases in the middle. This clonotype was sampled from a man younger than 35 in good health. The sequenced sample was naive CD4+ T cells sorted from blood. Subset noted: CD45RA+ positively selected. This chain connects TRBV27 to TRBJ2-3, with a tentative D call TRBD1 (6 bases). CDR3: CASSLNRATDTQYF. CDR3 DNA: TGTGCCAGCAGTTTAAACAGGGCTACAGATACGCAGTATTTT.